Following are 10 T cell receptor beta chains from one sample sequenced in a study of OX40 agonist ivuxolimab in advanced cancers. Repertoires were generated with immunoSEQ multiplex PCR, while TCRdb's copy carries only in-frame clones and drops some. The repertoire includes 80,000 to 100,000 clones, roughly 93% of them detected once, and 0.33% sits in the top ten. The specimen comprised CD4+ or CD8+ T cells sorted from blood, sampled in a trial of the OX40 agonist ivuxolimab. Source of these receptors: an adult with an advanced solid tumor such as melanoma, head and neck, liver or kidney cancer.

The J gene is TRBJ2-3, the V gene TRBV5-1; 8 bases are shared with TRBD2. J gave up 2 bases and V 9 bases, and 8 bases lay outside the gene matches. CDR1 is SGHRS, CDR2 YFSETQ, per germline. The CDR3 has 14 amino acids. Here the CDR3 reads CATGLAMPTDTQYF. CDR3 in DNA: TGCGCCACCGGACTAGCTATGCCCACAGATACGCAGTATTTT.

This rearrangement joins TRBV28 to TRBJ2-3; 9 nucleotides align to TRBD2. J was trimmed by 5 bases and V by 6 bases; bases with no gene match: 9. Germline CDR1 is MDHEN and CDR2 is SYDVKM. This CDR3 spans 15 amino acids. This CDR3 is CASSYSGRGQDTQYF. The CDR3, as DNA: TGTGCCAGCAGCTATAGCGGGAGAGGGCAAGATACGCAGTATTTT.

The chain combines TRBV10-2 with TRBJ1-1, with a tentative D call TRBD1 (5 bases). CDR1 is WSHSY and CDR2 is SAAADI in the germline V gene. This CDR3 comprises 11 residues. V lost 7 bases, J lost 4 bases, and 7 bases lay in between. CDR3 nucleotide sequence: TGCGCCAGCATGGGGGGCACTGAAGCTTTCTTT. This sequence encodes CASMGGTEAFF.

The gene calls are TRBV25-1 and TRBJ2-7, with D possibly matching TRBD1 (5 bases). The CDR3 runs 13 residues. V shed 7 bases and J shed 0 bases, with 10 bases lying between them. From germline, CDR1 is MGHDK and CDR2 SYGVNS. The CDR3 reads CASKRGHSYEQYF. CDR3 nucleotide sequence: TGTGCCAGCAAGAGAGGACACTCCTACGAGCAGTACTTC.

The chain has TRBV7-2 and TRBJ2-1, with 7 nucleotides matching TRBD2. Germline-derived CDR1 and CDR2 are SGHTA and FQGNSA. The CDR3 runs 13 residues. The J segment lost 15 bases and the V segment lost 0 bases, leaving 8 bases of the junction unmatched. The CDR3 DNA sequence: TGTGCCAGCAGCTTAGCGTGGGAGGGCCGAGGGTTCTTC. This translates into CASSLAWEGRGFF. Full variable domain (missing parts from reference TRBV7-2 and TRBJ2-1): GAGVSQSPSNKVTEKGKDVELRCDPISGHTALYWYRQSLGQGLEFLIYFQGNSAPDKSGLPSDRFSAERTGGSVSTLTIQRTQQEDSAVYLCASSLAWEGRGFFGPGTRLTVL.

The chain is built from TRBV6-5 and TRBJ1-2; 9 bases line up with TRBD1. Germline CDR1 MNHEY, CDR2 SVGAGI. The V and J ends lost 5 bases and 5 bases, in that order; junction bases with no gene match: 3. The CDR3 is 13 residues long. In DNA, the CDR3 is TGTGCCAGCAGTCACGGACAGGGGTATGGCTACACCTTC. This translates into CASSHGQGYGYTF.

The J gene is TRBJ2-5, the V gene TRBV9; weak D call: TRBD1 (5 bases). The germline V gene has CDR1 SGDLS and CDR2 YYNGEE. The length of the CDR3 is 15 residues. Trimming pared 0 bases from V and 5 bases from J, leaving 14 bases between. The CDR3 nucleotides read TGTGCCAGCAGCGTAGAAGCAGGGTGGCGCGAGACCCAGTACTTC. Encoded protein: CASSVEAGWRETQYF.

The V gene is TRBV7-2, the J gene TRBJ2-3, with D uncertain. The CDR3 sequence is 14 residues long. V lost 3 bases, J lost 4 bases, and 11 bases lay in between. CDR1 is SGHTA and CDR2 is FQGNSA in the germline V gene. CDR3 residues: CASSFSPLSDTQYF. CDR3 in DNA: TGTGCCAGCAGCTTTTCCCCTCTCTCAGATACGCAGTATTTT.

The chain joins TRBV10-3 to TRBJ1-3; tentatively, D is TRBD1 (5 bases). Trimming shortened V by 1 base and J by 1 base, and 14 bases separated the two germline ends. CDR1 ENHRY and CDR2 SYGVKD come from the germline V gene. The CDR3 is 17 residues long. CDR3 residues: CAISELGSRQSGNTIYF. The CDR3 bases are TGTGCCATCAGTGAGTTGGGCAGCCGACAGTCTGGAAACACCATATATTTT.

This clone was detected only a few times. This chain links TRBV19 with TRBJ1-5, with D uncertain. In germline, CDR1 is LNHDA, CDR2 SQIVND (reference sequence). V lost 5 bases and J 5 bases, leaving 10 bases between the germline ends. This CDR3 spans 13 amino acids. Here the CDR3 reads CASSGVTHQPQHF. DNA for the CDR3: TGTGCCAGTAGTGGAGTCACCCATCAGCCCCAGCATTTT.